The 17 T cell receptor beta chains below were found in one sample sequenced in a study of memory CD4+ T cells and cytomegalovirus serostatus. Some clones are missing from TCRdb's copy, which holds only in-frame ones; the method was immunoSEQ multiplex PCR. This repertoire shows just under 65,000 clones, more than 70% found once; its top ten account for roughly 1%. The sort gate was single viable CD3+CD4+CD8-CD45RO+ cells for memory CD4+ T cells. Sequenced: memory CD4+ T cells from blood. The receptors come from an adult in good health and CMV-seronegative.

The J gene is TRBJ1-4, the V gene TRBV12-2; TRBD1, as called in the table, went unchecked against the DNA. TRBV12-2 is recorded as a pseudogene. This CDR3 spans 16 amino acids. The DNA of the CDR3 is TGTGCAAGTCGCTCCTCCGGCAGGGGGCTCGGTGAAAAACTGTTTTTT. Protein product: CASRSSGRGLGEKLFF.

The chain has TRBV27 and TRBJ2-7, with 8 bases identical to TRBD2. Germline values: CDR1 MNHEY, CDR2 SMNVEV (reference sequence). This CDR3 has 16 residues. After removal of 2 bases from V and 2 bases from J, the junction contained 8 bases not matched to a gene. DNA for the CDR3: TGTGCCAGCAGTTTACGCGGGGGGCCTGGCCCCTACGAGCAGTACTTC. It translates to CASSLRGGPGPYEQYF.

The gene calls are TRBV7-8 and TRBJ1-1; no definite D call. The CDR3 length is 13 residues. The germline CDR1 and CDR2 sequences are SGHVS and FQNEAQ. The V and J ends lost 5 bases and 3 bases respectively, with 10 bases between them. CDR3 coding DNA: TGTGCCAGCAGCGAGAACCACTACACTGAAGCTTTCTTT. Protein sequence: CASSENHYTEAFF.

The chain employs TRBV12-5 and TRBJ2-5; 11 bases fit TRBD2. Trimming cost V 6 bases and J 2 bases; bases outside gene matches: 5. Per the germline V gene, CDR1 is LGHNT and CDR2 is FRNRAP. The CDR3 totals 15 residues. The DNA of the CDR3 is TGTGCTAGTGGGGGGGGACTAGCGGTACAAGAGACCCAGTACTTC. Amino acid sequence: CASGGGLAVQETQYF.

This rearrangement joins TRBV6-6 to TRBJ2-5; no clear D. CDR1 is MNHNY, CDR2 SVGAGI, per germline (reference sequence). Deletions cut 0 bases from V and 6 bases from J, with 17 bases between. The CDR3 sequence is 16 residues long. The CDR3 DNA is TGTGCCAGCAGTTACTCGCTTGGCATAACCAGGCAGACCCAGTACTTC. Encoded protein: CASSYSLGITRQTQYF.

In DNA form, the CDR3 reads TGTGCCAGCAGTTCCGGGCAGGGTCATCAGCCCCAGCATTTT. This encodes CASSSGQGHQPQHF. The J gene is TRBJ1-5, the V gene TRBV28, with D possibly TRBD1 on 5 matching bases. The CDR3 extends over 14 amino acids. The V gene's germline CDR1 is MDHEN and CDR2 SYDVKM. V lost 4 bases and J 5 bases, leaving 12 bases between the germline ends.

This clone was detected once. The chain uses TRBV9 and TRBJ2-3; D is undetermined. Deletions cut 0 bases from V and 1 base from J, with 6 bases between. This CDR3 spans 14 amino acids. The germline V gene encodes CDR1 SGDLS and CDR2 YYNGEE. The CDR3 nucleotides are TGTGCCAGCAGCGTAGGCGGTCGCACAGATACGCAGTATTTT. This sequence encodes CASSVGGRTDTQYF. The variable domain in full, with the rest retrieved from reference TRBV9 and TRBJ2-3, is DSGVTQTPKHLITATGQRVTLRCSPRSGDLSVYWYQQSLDQGLQFLIQYYNGEERAKGNILERFSAQQFPDLHSELNLSSLELGDSALYFCASSVGGRTDTQYFGPGTRLTVL.

The CDR3 DNA reads as TGTGCCAGCAGCTTTGGCGCTGCTACGTTGGAGACCCAGTACTTC. This gives the protein CASSFGAATLETQYF. This chain joins TRBV7-8 and TRBJ2-5; D is ambiguous. The germline CDR1 and CDR2 sequences are SGHVS and FQNEAQ. This CDR3 comprises 15 residues. V was clipped by 3 bases and J by 5 bases, with 16 bases between them.

The CDR3 protein is CASVGTEAFF. For the CDR3, the DNA is TGTGCCAGCGTCGGCACTGAAGCTTTCTTT. This chain uses TRBV6-5 with TRBJ1-1; D unresolved. Per germline, CDR1 MNHEY and CDR2 SVGAGI. CDR3 length: 10 amino acids. V was cut by 8 bases and J by 4 bases, with 5 bases left in between.

The rearrangement joins TRBV30 to TRBJ1-3; D may be TRBD1 (5 bases). V gave up 5 bases and J gave up 0 bases, with 11 bases separating them. The CDR3 is made up of 14 amino acids. Germline V gives CDR1 GTSNPN, CDR2 SVGIG (reference sequence). The chain's CDR3 is CAWVSRGSGNTIYF. CDR3 nucleotide sequence: TGTGCCTGGGTGTCAAGGGGCTCTGGAAACACCATATATTTT.

The J gene is TRBJ2-1, the V gene TRBV7-9; D is unclear. The CDR3 totals 16 residues. The germline gives CDR1 SEHNR, CDR2 FQNEAQ (reference sequence). Deletions cut 5 bases from V and 6 bases from J, with 20 bases between. As DNA, the CDR3 is TGTGCCAGCAGCCCTCGGGTAGCCACTGTTAGCAATGAGCAGTTCTTC. Its protein product is CASSPRVATVSNEQFF.

In nucleotides, the CDR3 is TGCGCCAGCAGCTACCAGGGACAGCAGAACACTGAAGCTTTCTTT. This sequence encodes CASSYQGQQNTEAFF. The chain combines TRBV5-1 with TRBJ1-1, with 7 bases aligning to TRBD1. CDR1 is SGHRS, CDR2 YFSETQ, per germline. The CDR3 contains 15 residues. V lost 3 bases and J lost 1; bases outside the gene matches: 6.

V gene TRBV7-2 combines with J gene TRBJ1-3, with D perhaps matching TRBD1 (6 bases). Germline CDR1 is SGHTA and CDR2 is FQGNSA. The CDR3 extends over 15 amino acids. V dropped 0 bases and J dropped 4 bases, with 10 bases sitting between them. The CDR3 region is CASSLAWTVGNTIYF. CDR3 bases: TGTGCCAGCAGCTTAGCATGGACAGTGGGAAACACCATATATTTT.

The chain has TRBV6-1 and TRBJ2-5, with D tentatively TRBD1 or TRBD2 (5 bases each). The V end was cut by 8 bases, the J end by 6 bases, with 13 bases between. Germline values: CDR1 MNHNS, CDR2 SASEGT. The CDR3 loop spans 12 amino acids. CDR3 region: CASGVRGQTQYF. The CDR3 DNA sequence: TGTGCCAGCGGGGTGAGGGGTCAGACCCAGTACTTC.

This clone was observed once. V usage is TRBV29-1 and J usage is TRBJ1-1; 7 bases agree with TRBD1. The trim removed 3 bases at V and 12 bases at J, leaving 4 bases unmatched. Germline V gene lookup returns CDR1 SQVTM and CDR2 ANQGSEA. This CDR3 has 10 residues. CDR3 in amino acids: CSVENRGTFF. The CDR3 DNA follows: TGCAGCGTTGAGAACAGGGGAACTTTCTTT.

The genes are TRBV18 and TRBJ2-5; possible D gene TRBD2, 6 bases. The CDR3 spans 14 residues. V dropped 5 bases and J dropped 3 bases, with 13 bases sitting between them. Germline assignment: CDR1 KGHSH and CDR2 LQKENI. The DNA of the CDR3 is TGTGCCAGCTCAGAACTAGCTTACGAAGAGACCCAGTACTTC. It is translated as CASSELAYEETQYF.

The CDR3 is CASRPGVGAYEQYF. The CDR3 DNA is TGTGCCAGCAGGCCGGGGGTGGGAGCCTACGAGCAGTACTTC. The rearrangement joins TRBV2 to TRBJ2-7; D possibly corresponds to TRBD2 (6 bases). This CDR3 spans 14 amino acids. Deletions cut 6 bases from V and 2 bases from J, with 14 bases between. The germline V gene has CDR1 SNHLY and CDR2 FYNNEI.